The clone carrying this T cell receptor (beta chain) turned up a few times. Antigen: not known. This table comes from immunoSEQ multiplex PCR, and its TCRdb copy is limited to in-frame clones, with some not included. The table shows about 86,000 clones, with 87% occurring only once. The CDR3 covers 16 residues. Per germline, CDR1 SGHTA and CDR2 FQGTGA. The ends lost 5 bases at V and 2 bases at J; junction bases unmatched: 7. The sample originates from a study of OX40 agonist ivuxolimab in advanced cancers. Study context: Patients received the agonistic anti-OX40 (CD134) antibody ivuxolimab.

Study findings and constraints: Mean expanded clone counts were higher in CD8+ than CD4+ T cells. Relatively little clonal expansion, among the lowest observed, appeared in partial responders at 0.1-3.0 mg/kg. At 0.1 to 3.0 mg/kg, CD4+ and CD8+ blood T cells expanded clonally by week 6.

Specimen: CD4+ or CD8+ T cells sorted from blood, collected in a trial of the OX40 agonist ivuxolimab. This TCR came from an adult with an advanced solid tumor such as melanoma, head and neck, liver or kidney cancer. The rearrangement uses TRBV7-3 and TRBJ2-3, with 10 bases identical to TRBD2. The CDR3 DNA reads TGTGCCAGCAGCCCGTTTGGACTAGCGGACACAGATACGCAGTATTTT. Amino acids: CASSPFGLADTDTQYF.